Sequencing of this TCR beta chain was carried out in a study of early T cells in non-severe SARS-CoV-2 infection. Study as a whole: Chains from this unsorted whole-blood bulk RNA could not be paired.

The CDR3 has 15 residues. V lost 2 bases and J 0 bases, leaving 10 bases between the germline ends. CDR1 is SEHNR, CDR2 FQNEAQ, per germline (reference sequence). In the library, individual cDNA molecules carried attached unique molecular identifiers. TCRdb fed the 5' RACE reads into MiXCR, producing one record per CDR3 protein. The profile shows 45,000 to 65,000 distinct CDR3 sequences, approximately 11% of them singletons. This clonotype was observed a handful of times. Its antigen is still unknown. Study-wide points: VDJdb matches were skewed toward anti-spike CD8 T cell responses.

The J gene is TRBJ1-2, the V gene TRBV7-9; unclear D gene. The sequenced sample consisted of whole blood. This TCR came from an adult who was a healthcare worker with PCR-confirmed SARS-CoV-2 infection or an uninfected control (not recorded which). The CDR3 spells CASSLSNRPNYGYTF. The CDR3 DNA reads as TGTGCCAGCAGCTTATCAAACCGACCTAACTATGGCTACACCTTC.